This T cell receptor (beta chain) was identified in a study of PD-L1 blockade in urothelial cancer. Study context: Between 0 and 3 prior chemotherapy regimens had been given to patients. Blood was evaluated 3 weeks (second dose) and 6 weeks after therapy began.

J gave up 5 bases and V 6 bases, and 6 bases lay outside the gene matches. The CDR3 covers 14 residues. Time point meaning: peripheral blood 6 weeks after treatment start. Remarks on this clone: Its target is not known.

Method: immunoSEQ multiplex PCR; TCRdb's copy keeps in-frame clones and lacks some. The data hold 100,000 to 150,000 clones, with roughly 82% observed a single time. General study points: At 3 weeks on treatment, tumor-associated clones expanded more with durable benefit.

The rearrangement uses TRBV23-1 and TRBJ2-2; TRBD1 matches at 7 bases. TRBV23-1 is given ORF status, its function remaining uncertain. The sequenced sample was PBMCs, obtained around atezolizumab (anti-PD-L1) treatment. The TCR comes from a man aged 45 to 65 with urothelial cancer. This chain's CDR3 is CASSPPTGTGELFF. For the CDR3, the DNA is TGCGCCAGCAGCCCCCCGACAGGGACCGGGGAGCTGTTTTTT.